This TCR beta chain originates from a study of blood T cell repertoires in COVID-19. Study-level information: Nucleic acid was either cDNA or gDNA, and it came from T cells, B-cell-depleted T cells, or PBMCs.

TCRdb keeps only in-frame clones here, not all; method: immunoSEQ multiplex PCR. The table lists over 400,000 clones, approximately 90% of them singletons. J lost 5 bases, V lost 0 bases, and 7 bases had no gene match. Germline V gene lookup returns CDR1 LGHNA and CDR2 YNFKEQ. This CDR3 has 16 residues. This receptor was identified in a woman in her sixties or seventies who had recovered from COVID-19. Sequences were obtained from PBMCs or T cells enriched from blood (not recorded which). This chain links TRBV4-2 with TRBJ2-5, with TRBD2 matching 9 bases. The CDR3, as DNA: TGTGCCAGCAGCCAAGATGGCGGGACTAGCAAGGAGACCCAGTACTTC. Protein sequence: CASSQDGGTSKETQYF.